This T cell receptor beta chain derives from a study of response to subunit inactivated influenza vaccine. Whole-study findings and limits: Authors suggested seasonal influenza vaccinations each recruit few new T cells.

TCRdb independently ran MiXCR on the RT-PCR reads; one entry per CDR3 protein. The data show 500,000 to 600,000 distinct CDR3 sequences, with approximately 11% seen just once and approximately 11% held by the top ten. Germline CDR1 and CDR2: SEHNR and FQNEAQ (reference sequence). The length of the CDR3 is 12 residues. With 5 bases removed from V and 3 bases from J, the gap between germline ends came to 8 bases. This clonotype occurred many times. Its antigen is as yet unknown. A further study also used this sample, focusing on T cells expressing NK-cell markers. That study adds: The authors generated TCR beta cDNA through 5'RACE template switching with UMIs. Dominant NKG2C+ clonotypes were found to form about 1.0-7.5% of CD8+ T cells in over 5 donors.

V and J are TRBV7-9 and TRBJ2-7; D is unclear. The clonotype was recovered from a man over 45 who received an inactivated influenza vaccine. The specimen was PBMCs from blood, collected on the day of vaccination. The DNA for the CDR3 is TGTGCCAGCAGCCCGCCGGTCTACGAGCAGTACTTC. Translating gives CASSPPVYEQYF.